The sequence of this T cell receptor (beta chain) was determined in a study of CD8+ T cells in alopecia areata. Findings of the study overall: Normal skin contains resident alphabeta T cells, and these are also sequenced in scalp samples. More clonal than normal scalp was lesional scalp, particularly alopecia totalis/universalis.

Extracted RNA was reverse transcribed, and the resulting cDNA served as sequencing template. TCRdb keeps only in-frame clones here, not all; method: immunoSEQ multiplex PCR. This sample has 150,000 to 250,000 clones; roughly 64% occur once, and the top ten carry 5% to 6%. This clone was seen a few times. Its antigen is not identified. Treatment denoted: oral pan-JAK inhibitor, 5-10 mg twice daily. Both peripheral blood and punch biopsies of lesional scalp skin were obtained from patients who had alopecia areata. Cell sorting on a FACSAria was used to separate CD4+ and CD8+ T cells from the PBMCs. V was pared by 1 base and J by 5 bases, with 11 bases between. The CDR3 is made up of 15 amino acids. In germline, CDR1 is SGHTA, CDR2 FQGNSA.

The chain links TRBV7-2 to TRBJ2-2, with D perhaps TRBD1 (5 bases). The sequence came from a human donor with alopecia areata. Here the sequenced sample was CD4+ T cells sorted from blood, taken at week 24, from a patient treated with tofacitinib. This chain's CDR3 is CASSLVDSGTGELFF. In DNA, the CDR3 is TGTGCCAGCAGCTTAGTTGACAGTGGGACCGGGGAGCTGTTTTTT. The full variable domain, completed using reference TRBV7-2 and TRBJ2-2, is GAGVSQSPSNKVTEKGKDVELRCDPISGHTALYWYRQSLGQGLEFLIYFQGNSAPDKSGLPSDRFSAERTGGSVSTLTIQRTQQEDSAVYLCASSLVDSGTGELFFGEGSRLTVL.